Shown below are 22 T cell receptor beta chains from a single sample sequenced in a study of early T cells in non-severe SARS-CoV-2 infection. TCRdb ran MiXCR on the 5' RACE reads and lists one entry per CDR3 protein. The sample has around 33,000 distinct CDR3 sequences, under 7.5% seen once. Sequencing was performed on whole blood. These receptors came from an adult who was a healthcare worker with PCR-confirmed SARS-CoV-2 infection or an uninfected control (not recorded which).

This clonotype was recorded at least ten times. The V gene is TRBV6-5, the J gene TRBJ2-3, with 7 bases aligning to TRBD1. Germline CDR1 reads MNHEY; CDR2 reads SVGAGI. CDR3 length: 16 amino acids. V shed 2 bases, J shed 1 base, and the junction held 6 bases outside the gene matches. In DNA, the CDR3 is TGTGCCAGCAGTTACGGACAGGTTGGTGGCACAGATACGCAGTATTTT. It encodes CASSYGQVGGTDTQYF.

This clonotype came up many times. The chain joins TRBV4-1 to TRBJ1-2; TRBD1 aligns across 10 bases. Trimming removed 3 bases from V and 5 bases from J; junction bases left unmatched: 12. The CDR3 has 17 amino acids. CDR1 MGHRA and CDR2 YSYEKL come from the germline V gene. The CDR3 loop reads CASSQANRDRGGYGYTF. The CDR3, as DNA: TGCGCCAGCAGCCAGGCCAATAGGGACAGGGGCGGGTATGGCTACACCTTC.

In its sample, this clonotype was seen many times. This chain connects TRBV28 to TRBJ1-5, with D unclear. Per the germline V gene, CDR1 is MDHEN and CDR2 is SYDVKM. The CDR3 is made up of 14 amino acids. Trimming shortened V by 6 bases and J by 8 bases, and 17 bases separated the two germline ends. The CDR3 DNA reads TGTGCCAGCAGAAAGGGTGGCGGCCTAAAGCCCCAGCATTTT. It encodes CASRKGGGLKPQHF.

This clonotype was seen at least ten times. The chain is built from TRBV7-2 and TRBJ1-1; 8 bases match TRBD1. CDR3 length: 17 amino acids. Per germline, CDR1 SGHTA and CDR2 FQGNSA. Germline trimming cut 5 bases from V and 0 bases from J; bases unmatched to any gene: 11. CDR3 bases: TGTGCCAGCAGCCCGCGGGGGACAGGCGCTGTGAACACTGAAGCTTTCTTT. Its protein product is CASSPRGTGAVNTEAFF.

This chain links TRBV7-8 with TRBJ2-2; D may match TRBD1 or TRBD2 (5 bases each). Per the germline V gene, CDR1 is SGHVS and CDR2 is FQNEAQ. There are 15 residues in the CDR3. Trimming shortened V by 3 bases and J by 4 bases, and 12 bases separated the two germline ends. DNA of the CDR3: TGTGCCAGCAGCTTTCCGGGACGGATCACCGGGGAGCTGTTTTTT. Translated: CASSFPGRITGELFF.

This clonotype was counted many times. The gene calls are TRBV7-9 and TRBJ2-3; D is possibly TRBD2 (5 bases). The CDR3 sequence is 12 residues long. V was shortened by 6 bases and J by 5 bases, with 9 bases between the two germline ends. In germline, CDR1 is SEHNR, CDR2 FQNEAQ (reference sequence). CDR3 in amino acids: CASRGVGDTQYF. The CDR3 DNA sequence: TGTGCCAGCAGGGGAGTGGGAGATACGCAGTATTTT.

In its sample, this clonotype was seen once. V gene TRBV7-2 combines with J gene TRBJ2-2; D not certain. Deletions cut 5 bases from V and 6 bases from J, with 22 bases between. CDR1 is SGHTA, CDR2 FQGNSA, per germline. This CDR3 is built from 17 residues. In DNA form, the CDR3 reads TGTGCCAGCAGCCCAAGCTTGCGGCTCATGGGTGCCGGGGAGCTGTTTTTT. Encoded protein: CASSPSLRLMGAGELFF.

This clonotype was detected only a few times. This chain links TRBV11-3 with TRBJ1-1; a possible D gene is TRBD1 (5 bases). CDR1 and CDR2 (germline): SGHNT, YENEEA. V dropped 2 bases and J dropped 8 bases, with 9 bases sitting between them. This CDR3 has 12 amino acids. The CDR3 loop is CASSLRGTEAFF. The CDR3 nucleotides are TGTGCCAGCAGCTTACGGGGCACCGAAGCTTTCTTT.

A few counts support this clonotype. V gene TRBV27 combines with J gene TRBJ2-7, with a possible D match to TRBD2 (6 bases). CDR1 MNHEY and CDR2 SMNVEV come from the germline V gene (reference sequence). This CDR3 spans 14 amino acids. With 3 bases removed from V and 5 bases from J, the gap between germline ends came to 14 bases. In DNA form, the CDR3 reads TGTGCCAGCAGTTTTAGCGGAACGCCGCACGAGCAGTACTTC. Translated: CASSFSGTPHEQYF.

This clonotype has more than one count but fewer than ten. The chain is built from TRBV5-1 and TRBJ1-2, with TRBD1 matching 7 bases. V lost 2 bases to trimming and J lost 4 bases; unmatched junction nucleotides: 11. The CDR3 loop spans 16 amino acids. Germline V CDR1 and CDR2: SGHRS, YFSETQ. CDR3 in amino acids: CASSFMSGTEFYGYTF. CDR3 DNA sequence: TGCGCCAGCAGCTTCATGTCCGGGACAGAGTTCTATGGCTACACCTTC. The full variable domain, completed using reference TRBV5-1 and TRBJ1-2, is KAGVTQTPRYLIKTRGQQVTLSCSPISGHRSVSWYQQTPGQGLQFLFEYFSETQRNKGNFPGRFSGRQFSNSRSEMNVSTLELGDSALYLCASSFMSGTEFYGYTFGSGTRLTVV.

This clonotype was observed many times. The chain is built from TRBV6-2 or TRBV6-3 and TRBJ2-1; 11 bases are a match to TRBD2. Germline CDR1 and CDR2: MNHEY and SVGEGT. The ends lost 2 bases at V and 5 bases at J; junction bases unmatched: 5. The CDR3 has 16 amino acids. The DNA of the CDR3 is TGTGCCAGCAGTTACACTAGCGGGAGTATCAACAATGAGCAGTTCTTC. This gives the protein CASSYTSGSINNEQFF.

The sample holds a few counts of this clonotype. V usage is TRBV4-1 and J usage is TRBJ2-7; D is perhaps TRBD2 (5 bases). Trimming cost V 0 bases and J 7 bases, with 13 bases left between them. The V gene's germline CDR1 is MGHRA and CDR2 YSYEKL. The CDR3 sequence is 14 residues long. CDR3 loop: CASSQDGLGGEQYF. The CDR3 bases are TGCGCCAGCAGCCAAGACGGTTTAGGCGGGGAGCAGTACTTC.

The chain uses TRBV29-1 and TRBJ2-3, with D perhaps being TRBD1 or TRBD2 (5 bases each). In germline, CDR1 is SQVTM, CDR2 ANQGSEA. Trimming pared 3 bases from V and 2 bases from J, leaving 15 bases between. The CDR3 has 15 residues. The CDR3 spells CSVDGTGRVTDTQYF. In nucleotides, the CDR3 is TGCAGCGTTGACGGGACGGGGCGGGTCACAGATACGCAGTATTTT.

This chain uses TRBV2 with TRBJ1-1; D is uncertain. Germline CDR1 is SNHLY and CDR2 is FYNNEI. The CDR3 sequence is 13 residues long. V lost 8 bases and J 1 base, leaving 11 bases between the germline ends. For the CDR3, the DNA is TGTGCCAGCCCCGTGGAGGCGAACACTGAAGCTTTCTTT. Translating gives CASPVEANTEAFF.

This clonotype was recorded a few times. The chain joins TRBV6-5 to TRBJ2-7; D gene unclear. The CDR3 covers 15 residues. V lost 2 bases to trimming and J lost 2 bases, with 13 bases between them. Germline CDR1 is MNHEY and CDR2 is SVGAGI. As DNA, the CDR3 is TGTGCCAGCAGTTACGCAGGTAAAGGCACCTACGAGCAGTACTTC. Its protein is CASSYAGKGTYEQYF.

This clonotype was seen a few times. The chain has TRBV12-3 or TRBV12-4 and TRBJ2-7, with D perhaps matching TRBD1 (5 bases). The CDR3 loop spans 14 amino acids. V dropped 2 bases and J dropped 7 bases, with 15 bases sitting between them. In DNA, the CDR3 is TGTGCCAGCAGTTTAAGTGGCGGTCCAGGGGAGCAGTACTTC. Its protein is CASSLSGGPGEQYF.

This clonotype occurred many times. The V and J genes are TRBV28 and TRBJ2-1; 11 nucleotides align to TRBD1. Germline lookup yields CDR1 MDHEN and CDR2 SYDVKM. The V gene end was trimmed by 3 bases and the J gene end by 6 bases; junction bases not matched to a gene: 4. The CDR3 has 15 amino acids. CDR3 nucleotide sequence: TGTGCCAGCAGTTTGGCTGGGACAGGGGGCAATGAGCAGTTCTTC. It encodes CASSLAGTGGNEQFF.

This clonotype was observed at least ten times. A read error may produce the germline difference seen at one junction end. The chain carries TRBV30 and TRBJ1-3, with D possibly being TRBD1 (6 bases). The CDR3 runs to 14 residues. From germline, CDR1 is GTSNPN and CDR2 SVGIG (reference sequence). This CDR3 is CAWKMGRGWDTMYF. The CDR3 DNA sequence: TGTGCCTGGAAAATGGGCAGGGGCTGGGACACCATGTATTTT.

The sample holds many counts of this clonotype. This chain uses TRBV6-1 with TRBJ2-2; TRBD1 aligns across 7 bases. J gave up 4 bases and V 7 bases, and 6 bases lay outside the gene matches. In germline, CDR1 is MNHNS, CDR2 SASEGT. The CDR3 is made up of 14 amino acids. CDR3 in DNA: TGTGCCAGCACCCCGGGACAGTTCACCGGGGAGCTGTTTTTT. Its translation: CASTPGQFTGELFF.

The gene calls are TRBV6-5 and TRBJ2-3; no definite D call. From germline, CDR1 is MNHEY and CDR2 SVGAGI. Trimming left V 0 bases short and J 11 bases short, with 12 bases between. The CDR3 is 13 amino acids. The CDR3 protein is CASSYSDNRGQYF. As DNA, the CDR3 is TGTGCCAGCAGTTACTCCGACAATCGTGGGCAGTATTTT.

J is TRBJ2-1 and V is TRBV5-1; D not certain. V was pared by 2 bases and J by 2 bases, with 11 bases between. In germline, CDR1 is SGHRS, CDR2 YFSETQ. CDR3 length equals 15 residues. The CDR3 here is CASSLGVRTYNEQFF. Here the CDR3 DNA reads TGCGCCAGCAGCTTAGGAGTGAGAACCTACAATGAGCAGTTCTTC.

This clonotype was recorded at least ten times. The genes are TRBV3-1 and TRBJ1-1; D remains ambiguous. This CDR3 has 15 amino acids. Per germline, CDR1 LGHDT and CDR2 YNNKEL (reference sequence). V lost 0 bases and J lost 0, with 8 bases in between. The CDR3 bases are TGTGCCAGCAGCCAAGATGCGGCAGTGAACACTGAAGCTTTCTTT. Its protein is CASSQDAAVNTEAFF.